This T cell receptor (beta chain) derives from a study of cytomegalovirus exposure and HLA in healthy donors (dated 2017 in TCRdb). Context from the whole study: In an earlier analysis of 587 of the donors, about 270 Gb of sequence data and 90 million to 120 million unique TCR beta sequences from 150 million to 200 million T cells were reported. Roughly 300 gigabases of sequencing data and around 87 million unique TCR sequences were included in an early release covering about 600 HLA-typed donors. Of the roughly 400 genotyped donors, 81% were placed in the genetic ancestry cluster associated with self-reported Caucasian donors. The study aimed to test whether cataloging public T cell receptors could reveal signatures of past pathogen exposure. The T cell repertoires of under 700 subjects were profiled by immunosequencing and related to cytomegalovirus serostatus. In addition to the first cohort of roughly 700 subjects, a separate validation cohort of some 120 different subjects was used. To predict cytomegalovirus infection status, the study combined high-throughput TCR immunosequencing, statistical association of individual TCRs with disease status, and machine learning. A later analysis re-examined previously published TCR beta repertoires from over 500 donors and added high-resolution HLA genotyping to investigate patterns of TCR occurrence. The later analysis used no new phenotypic data to find candidate immune exposures, relying instead on TCR beta sequences and their occurrence across donors. An earlier analysis of 587 of the donors applied high-throughput TCR beta sequencing to assess whether each TCR beta V gene segment acted as functional or pseudogenic. Alongside the repertoire data, information on donor age, sex, ethnicity and CMV serostatus was compiled. A later genetic analysis took genome-wide SNP genotypes for about 55% of the roughly 670 donors and used that subset as a discovery cohort. Every repertoire in the discovery cohort had been generated on one and the same sequencing platform. Both class I and class II loci were covered by HLA typing, at four-digit resolution. Typing coverage differed by locus: A, B, C, DRB1 and DQB1 were typed in about 620-630 donors, DQA1 in roughly 500, DPA1 in 600 to 610, and DPB1 in roughly 450. A few DR-DQ haplotypes were treated as single units for association and clustering because of strong linkage in the cohort. On average, 235,054 unique TCR beta nucleotide sequences were sequenced per donor among about 400 genotyped donors of the cohort, with roughly 18% of those sequences being non-productive.

A word on this clone: Its antigen remains undetermined. Within one base of it there is no much larger clone, and no base qualities were kept.

Paper-wide results and their limitations: In a later genetic analysis, a missense DCLRE1C variant was associated with V-gene and J-gene trimming of TCR beta chains, and the association was replicated in an independent cohort. Immune exposure information for the cohort was limited to CMV serostatus. Most TCR sequences were observed very rarely across donors, whereas some public TCRs were present in many individuals. In an earlier analysis of about 540 of the donors, most TCR beta V segments were observed in productive rearrangements about 87% or about 30% of the time, broadly matching IMGT annotations. The authors suggested that the approach could potentially be generalized to other disease states and immunological phenotypes. Some 16 rarely observed V segments, including chromosome 9 orphons, were excluded from the earlier analysis of several hundred of the donors because counts were too low. In a later analysis, the rate of TCR association differed among HLA loci, with DRB1 alleles having the most associated TCRs and HLA-C alleles having the fewest. In vitro tests confirmed that a few of the cytomegalovirus-associated TCR beta chains recognize cytomegalovirus antigens. A later analysis found that HLA-associated TCR beta chains were more clonally expanded and had lower generation probabilities than equally common non-associated chains. Linkage disequilibrium might explain the correlated functional status among segregating V segments, but an unknown experimental factor could not be excluded. A later analysis reported that several top co-occurrence clusters appeared linked to parvovirus B19, influenza, CMV and Epstein-Barr virus. The classifier was reported to diagnose cytomegalovirus status with high specificity and sensitivity in both the original and validation cohorts. A further reported finding was that TCR beta sequences accurately predicted the HLA-A and HLA-B alleles for most subjects in the first cohort. Some IMGT-functional V segments, including TRBV6-2 and TRBV6-3, could not be told apart with the 87-base-pair reads, so those segments were excluded. Roughly uniform sequencing depth across donors was assumed in presence/absence analyses, although this assumption may not hold. In a later genetic analysis, fewer N-insertions in productive TCRs were reported among donors in an Asian-associated ancestry cluster than the approximately 670-donor mean. This cohort had only TCR beta chains sequenced, and the lack of alpha or paired-chain data limited which features could be detected. The study gave a list of around 170 TCR beta chains associated with cytomegalovirus. A later analysis found that most CMV-associated TCR beta chains appeared HLA-restricted, with HLA associations seemingly driven largely by CMV exposure. The sequencing pipeline was judged likely to have produced a cluster of highly shared sequence variants as a technical artifact. A later analysis associated 15,000 to 20,000 TCR beta sequences with specific HLA alleles at a false discovery rate of 0.05. Assigning TCR associations to individual alleles was difficult when HLA alleles, especially DR and DQ, strongly co-occurred. HLA typing was unavailable for some donors at each locus, so association tests used only the typed subset.

Libraries came from the immunoSEQ multiplex PCR assay. For the multiplex PCR, a mixture combining 60 forward primers for TCR Vbeta segments and 13 reverse primers for TCR Jbeta segments was used. Amplification of the CDR3 region of rearranged TCR beta genes was performed with a multiplex PCR assay on genomic DNA. Amplified TCR beta libraries were sequenced as 87-base-pair reads on the Illumina HiSeq System. Per the source publication's procedure: A later analysis counted about 80 million unique TCR beta chains across the roughly 700 repertoires, and roughly 11 million of these chains were shared by at least two donors. A nearest-neighbor algorithm error-corrected the raw reads and collapsed the reads into unique sequences, merging closely related sequences to remove PCR and sequencing errors. To assign V, D and J gene segments, CDR3 sequences were aligned to IMGT reference sequences. For a sequence to be retained, a match of at least six nucleotides to both a V gene segment and a J gene segment was required. A rearrangement counted as productive if the CDR3 had no stop codons and remained in frame with V and J, and every other rearrangement counted as non-productive. CDR3 was defined according to IMGT convention as the region running from the second conserved V-encoded cysteine to the conserved J-encoded phenylalanine. The earlier analysis of about 590 of the donors excluded sequences that lacked an unambiguous match to a single V gene segment. In an earlier analysis of around 600 of the donors, V segments were called functional above 56.7% productive rearrangements and were called segregating when the between-donor standard deviation exceeded 5%. A statistical classification framework was developed to diagnose cytomegalovirus status using the catalog of TCR beta chain sequences. A later analysis assigned V and J genes by comparing TCR nucleotide sequences with IMGT/GENE-DB human TR gene sequences. A later analysis assigned CDR3 sequences and most-parsimonious VDJ recombination scenarios with the TCRdist pipeline. In a later analysis, every TCR beta chain was defined by the combination of its CDR3 amino acid sequence and its V-gene family, and reads without a unique V-gene family were dropped. As a way to deal with suspected cross-contamination and a sequencing artifact, a later analysis dropped hundreds of nucleotide sequences that were highly shared and had low generation probability. In a later analysis, a clonal expansion index was calculated for each public chain from normalized within-repertoire ranks of inferred template counts. A later analysis computed generation probabilities with a VDJ recombination model fitted to out-of-frame rearrangements, and checked the results against IGoR. Hypergeometric tests were used in a later analysis to score TCR-TCR, TCR-HLA and TCR-CMV co-occurrence, with a repertoire-size bias correction applied to the TCR pairs. To estimate false discovery rates, a later analysis permuted the HLA or CMV assignments 20 times. In a later analysis, co-occurring TCRs were grouped with DBSCAN, and TCRdist sequence similarity was added when clustering was performed within HLA-allele-positive subsets. Repertoires with fewer than 30,000 or more than 120,000 public chains were left out of co-occurrence clustering, as were roughly five repertoires with anomalous nucleotide sharing. This immuneACCESS table, as held by TCRdb, lists in-frame sequences with V and J called but not all clones. Of the missing ones, under half trace to an unresolved V gene in checked studies; the others have no known cause. The DNA was the basis for D and trimming; V, J and clone size are from that table. In all, the sample holds roughly 150,000 clones, and approximately 81% of those were seen once. The ten largest clones add up to 1% to 1.5% of the sample.

The cohort was made up of 666 healthy bone marrow donors. At the time of sampling, every cohort member was nominally healthy, though immune exposures that went unrecorded were likely present. The donor tested CMV seropositive, placing the donor among the 290 or so seropositive members of the cohort. Every donor gave a peripheral blood sample, and the peripheral blood mononuclear cells from that sample were used for TCR beta sequencing. The Qiagen DNeasy Blood Extraction Kit was used to extract genomic DNA from the blood cell samples. Trimming leaves V shorter by 2 bases and J shorter by 4 bases, with the junction holding 7 bases beyond the gene matches. Looking up the germline V gene yields CDR1 KGHSH and CDR2 LQKENI. The CDR3 holds 15 amino acids from the cysteine to the phenylalanine. Solely the CDR3 DNA is kept, with 45 bases framed from the first base.

This TCR was sampled from a man between 50 and 59 years old in good health and CMV-seropositive. The rearrangement joined TRBV18 to TRBJ2-7; 8 junctional bases match TRBD2. What was sequenced was PBMCs. The CDR3 here reads CASSPSTSGPYEQYF. The sequenced DNA: TGTGCCAGCTCACCATCCACTAGCGGACCTTACGAGCAGTACTTC.